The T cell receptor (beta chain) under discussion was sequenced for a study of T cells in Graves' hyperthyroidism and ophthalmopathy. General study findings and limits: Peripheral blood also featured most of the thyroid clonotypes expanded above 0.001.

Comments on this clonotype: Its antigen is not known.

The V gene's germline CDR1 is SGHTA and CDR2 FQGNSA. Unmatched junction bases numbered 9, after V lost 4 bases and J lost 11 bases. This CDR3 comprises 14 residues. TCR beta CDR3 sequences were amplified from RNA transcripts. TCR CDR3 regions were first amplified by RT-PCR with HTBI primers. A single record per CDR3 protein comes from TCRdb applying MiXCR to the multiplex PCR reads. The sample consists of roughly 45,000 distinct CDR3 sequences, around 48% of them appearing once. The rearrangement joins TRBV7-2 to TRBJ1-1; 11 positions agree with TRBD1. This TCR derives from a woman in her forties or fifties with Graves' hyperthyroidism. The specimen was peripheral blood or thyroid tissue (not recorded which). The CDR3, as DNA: TGTGCCAGCAGCTACCGGGACAGGGGGTTCGGTGCTTTCTTT. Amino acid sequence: CASSYRDRGFGAFF.